The 27 T cell receptor beta chains given below trace back to one sample, sequenced in a study of STAT3 mutations in large granular lymphocyte leukemia. Study outcomes and limitations: Every T-cell large granular lymphocyte leukemia patient had at least one immunodominant TCR beta clonotype.

No antigens are known for them. Using immunoSEQ multiplex PCR, the repertoire was profiled, and TCRdb retains in-frame clones only, with some absent. The repertoire includes 35,000 to 40,000 clones, roughly 88% of them detected once, and 0.4% to 0.55% sits in the top ten. Source material: PBMCs. These receptors all stem from a human donor with T large granular lymphocyte leukemia. Some clones in this sample may be carry-over from other donors' samples.

This chain connects TRBV4-3 to TRBJ2-1, with 8 bases lining up with TRBD1. V lost 2 bases, J lost 4 bases, and 7 bases stayed unmatched. This CDR3 is 16 amino acids long. The germline gives CDR1 LGHNA, CDR2 YSLEER. The DNA of the CDR3 is TGCGCCAGCAGCCAAATAGACAGGGGTAGTTACAATGAGCAGTTCTTC. Amino acid sequence: CASSQIDRGSYNEQFF.

V gene TRBV18 combines with J gene TRBJ1-1, with D unclear. V was shortened by 6 bases and J by 11 bases, with 13 bases between the two germline ends. The CDR3 has 11 residues. CDR1 and CDR2 from the germline V gene are KGHSH and LQKENI. CDR3 amino acids: CASSLERLAFF. The CDR3 region has the DNA TGTGCCAGCTCCCTCGAGCGTCTCGCTTTCTTT.

This sequence joins TRBV27 and TRBJ2-1; D possibly corresponds to TRBD2 (6 bases). The CDR3 length is 14 residues. Deletions cut 5 bases from V and 7 bases from J, with 15 bases between. CDR1 and CDR2 from the germline V gene are MNHEY and SMNVEV (reference sequence). The CDR3 protein is CASSLIEAGNEQFF. The CDR3, as DNA: TGTGCCAGCAGTCTAATAGAGGCGGGGAATGAGCAGTTCTTC.

The rearrangement links TRBV5-4 to TRBJ2-2; D is unclear. The germline V gene has CDR1 SGHNT and CDR2 YYREEE (reference sequence). The CDR3 has 16 amino acids. V was trimmed by 1 base and J by 3 bases, leaving 13 bases between them. CDR3 amino acids: CASSLSVHPDTGELFF. CDR3 nucleotides: TGTGCCAGCAGCTTGTCGGTACATCCGGACACCGGGGAGCTGTTTTTT.

The rearrangement links TRBV9 to TRBJ2-1, with D unclear. This CDR3 is 15 amino acids long. V lost 0 bases, J lost 8 bases, and 15 bases lay in between. Germline loops: CDR1 SGDLS, CDR2 YYNGEE. CDR3 bases: TGTGCCAGCAGCGTAGAGGGTGAACGAGGCTATGAGCAGTTCTTC. It translates to CASSVEGERGYEQFF.

The chain links TRBV28 to TRBJ1-1; no firm D call. This CDR3 is 11 amino acids long. V was pared by 7 bases and J by 5 bases, with 8 bases between. CDR1 is MDHEN and CDR2 is SYDVKM in the germline V gene. This CDR3 is CASNSKTEAFF. For the CDR3, the DNA is TGTGCCAGCAACTCGAAGACTGAAGCTTTCTTT.

This chain uses TRBV9 with TRBJ2-3; weak D call: TRBD2 (5 bases). V lost 0 bases to trimming and J lost 10 bases, with 12 bases between them. The CDR3 extends over 13 amino acids. Germline V gene data show CDR1 as SGDLS and CDR2 as YYNGEE. CDR3 in DNA: TGTGCCAGCAGCGTAGAGAGGAGCGGATCGCAGTATTTT. The encoded protein is CASSVERSGSQYF.

The rearrangement joins TRBV6-6 to TRBJ1-5; D is possibly TRBD1 (5 bases). CDR3 length: 14 residues. Germline V gene lookup returns CDR1 MNHNY and CDR2 SVGAGI (reference sequence). Trimming cost V 10 bases and J 7 bases, with 20 bases left between them. The CDR3 DNA sequence: TGTGCCATCTTACAGGTAAGGGGCTGGCAGCCCCAGCATTTT. Encoded protein: CAILQVRGWQPQHF.

The chain couples TRBV6-1 to TRBJ1-2, with D possibly matching TRBD1 (5 bases). In germline, CDR1 is MNHNS, CDR2 SASEGT. The CDR3 runs 13 residues. V was trimmed by 9 bases and J by 4 bases, leaving 15 bases between them. The CDR3 sequence is CASIRVRGYGYTF. CDR3 DNA sequence: TGTGCCAGTATCAGGGTGCGAGGCTATGGCTACACCTTC.

The chain joins TRBV6-4 to TRBJ2-6, with D hard to call. Germline V lookup: CDR1 MRHNA, CDR2 SNTAGT. CDR3 size: 13 residues. V was cut by 3 bases and J by 7 bases, with 7 bases left in between. In DNA form, the CDR3 reads TGTGCCAGCAGTGAGTCACGCGCCAACGTCCTGACTTTC. It codes for CASSESRANVLTF.

This rearrangement joins TRBV6-5 to TRBJ1-5, with a tentative D call TRBD1 (5 bases). This CDR3 has 14 amino acids. Germline V gene sequence: CDR1 MNHEY, CDR2 SVGAGI. Trimming took 10 bases from V and 3 from J, leaving 16 bases between them. CDR3 in amino acids: CATGGSGDNQPQHF. CDR3 nucleotide sequence: TGTGCCACCGGGGGGTCGGGTGACAATCAGCCCCAGCATTTT.

The chain joins TRBV9 to TRBJ2-2; D remains unclear. V lost 3 bases and J 1 base, leaving 10 bases between the germline ends. The CDR3 has 15 amino acids. Germline V gives CDR1 SGDLS, CDR2 YYNGEE. CDR3 in DNA: TGTGCCAGCAGCGGAAGGGCCGGGAACACCGGGGAGCTGTTTTTT. It encodes CASSGRAGNTGELFF.

The chain links TRBV4-3 to TRBJ2-1; the D is unclear. The CDR3 loop spans 15 amino acids. Per germline, CDR1 LGHNA and CDR2 YSLEER. The V end was cut by 3 bases, the J end by 4 bases, with 13 bases between. CDR3 residues: CASSHVGRNYNEQFF. The CDR3, as DNA: TGCGCCAGCAGCCATGTGGGCAGGAATTACAATGAGCAGTTCTTC.

The chain carries TRBV14 and TRBJ2-5; D gene unclear. The CDR3 is 13 amino acids. CDR1 is SGHDN, CDR2 FVKESK, per germline. Trimming took off 2 bases at V and 5 bases at J, with 9 bases between the two ends. CDR3 DNA sequence: TGTGCCAGCAGCCAAAACCCGCGGGAGACCCAGTACTTC. This gives the protein CASSQNPRETQYF.

V and J are TRBV18 and TRBJ2-1, with unresolved D. The CDR3 is 13 amino acids. V was shortened by 2 bases and J by 10 bases, with 12 bases between the two germline ends. Germline V gene lookup returns CDR1 KGHSH and CDR2 LQKENI. DNA of the CDR3: TGTGCCAGCTCACCAATCTTAGCCGGCGAGCAGTTCTTC. Translating gives CASSPILAGEQFF. Looking up the rest from reference TRBV18 and TRBJ2-1 gives the full variable domain: NAGVMQNPRHLVRRRGQEARLRCSPMKGHSHVYWYRQLPEEGLKFMVYLQKENIIDESGMPKERFSAEFPKEGPSILRIQQVVRGDSAAYFCASSPILAGEQFFGPGTRLTVL.

This sequence joins TRBV7-2 and TRBJ1-2; a possible D gene is TRBD1 (6 bases). The germline V and J ends were trimmed by 5 bases and 8 bases, with 15 bases remaining between them. CDR1 and CDR2 (germline): SGHTA, FQGNSA. This CDR3 has 13 amino acids. CDR3 loop: CASSRDRIEGYTF. CDR3 nucleotide sequence: TGTGCCAGCAGCCGAGACAGGATTGAGGGCTACACCTTC.

The CDR3 DNA sequence: TGTGCCAGCAGTGAAGCGCTCAAGACCGGGGAGCTGTTTTTT. As protein: CASSEALKTGELFF. This chain joins TRBV2 and TRBJ2-2; D gene unclear. This CDR3 comprises 14 residues. CDR1 and CDR2 from the germline V gene are SNHLY and FYNNEI. Trimming took 0 bases from V and 5 from J, leaving 7 bases between them.

The CDR3 region has the DNA TGTGCCAGCAGCGCCGGACAGGGGAAAAATCAGCCCCAGCATTTT. It yields the protein CASSAGQGKNQPQHF. The chain recombines TRBV5-8 with TRBJ1-5, with 9 positions matching TRBD1. J was trimmed by 4 bases and V by 4 bases; bases with no gene match: 6. Germline loops: CDR1 SGHTS, CDR2 YDEGEE. The CDR3 totals 15 residues.

This chain links TRBV7-2 with TRBJ2-5, with a possible D match to TRBD2 (5 bases). The CDR3 runs to 15 residues. The germline V gene encodes CDR1 SGHTA and CDR2 FQGNSA. V was cut by 1 base and J by 2 bases, with 11 bases left in between. Here the CDR3 DNA reads TGTGCCAGCAGCTTAGGGGCTCCGGGGCAAGAGACCCAGTACTTC. Its translation is CASSLGAPGQETQYF.

The chain combines TRBV27 with TRBJ2-3; 9 bases are a match to TRBD2. The CDR3 has 16 residues. The V segment lost 5 bases and the J segment 2 bases; nucleotides outside the gene matches: 8. Germline CDR1 reads MNHEY; CDR2 reads SMNVEV (reference sequence). The CDR3 protein is CASSLYSGGSTDTQYF. The CDR3 DNA reads as TGTGCCAGCAGTCTCTATAGCGGGGGTTCCACAGATACGCAGTATTTT.

The chain uses TRBV6-5 and TRBJ2-3; D unresolved. The CDR3 is made up of 13 amino acids. The V and J ends lost 0 bases and 5 bases respectively, with 6 bases between them. Germline CDR1 and CDR2: MNHEY and SVGAGI. The CDR3 sequence is CASSYSERDTQYF. DNA of the CDR3: TGTGCCAGCAGTTACTCGGAGCGAGATACGCAGTATTTT.

The V and J genes are TRBV19 and TRBJ2-1, with D perhaps TRBD2 (5 bases). CDR1 and CDR2 (germline): LNHDA, SQIVND (reference sequence). There are 13 residues in the CDR3. V lost 1 base to trimming and J lost 9 bases, with 10 bases between them. CDR3 nucleotide sequence: TGTGCCAGTAGTATAGGTGATGGGAGTGAGCAGTTCTTC. The encoded protein is CASSIGDGSEQFF.

This chain uses TRBV7-9 with TRBJ2-3, with a tentative D call TRBD1 (5 bases). Trimming stripped 3 bases from V and 1 base from J, with 17 bases between. Germline CDR1 and CDR2: SEHNR and FQNEAQ (reference sequence). The CDR3 has 17 amino acids. As DNA, the CDR3 is TGTGCCAGCAGCTTGGGCTCAGGGTCAGGAGGCACAGATACGCAGTATTTT. Its protein product is CASSLGSGSGGTDTQYF.

V usage is TRBV7-9 and J usage is TRBJ1-5; 8 bases agree with TRBD1. The V gene's germline CDR1 is SEHNR and CDR2 FQNEAQ (reference sequence). Germline trimming cut 3 bases from V and 4 bases from J; bases unmatched to any gene: 2. The CDR3 totals 14 residues. The CDR3 nucleotides are TGTGCCAGCAGCTTGGGACAGGCAAATCAGCCCCAGCATTTT. It is translated as CASSLGQANQPQHF. Based on the CDR3 plus reference TRBV7-9 and TRBJ1-5, the full variable domain is DTGVSQNPRHKITKRGQNVTFRCDPISEHNRLYWYRQTLGQGPEFLTYFQNEAQLEKSRLLSDRFSAERPKGSFSTLEIQRTEQGDSAMYLCASSLGQANQPQHFGDGTRLSIL.

This rearrangement joins TRBV5-1 to TRBJ1-6, with a tentative D call TRBD1 (5 bases). In germline, CDR1 is SGHRS, CDR2 YFSETQ. Trimming shortened V by 0 bases and J by 9 bases, and 10 bases separated the two germline ends. This CDR3 region has 14 residues. As DNA, the CDR3 is TGCGCCAGCAGCTTGGAGGGGAGGGGTTCACCCCTCCACTTT. Its translation is CASSLEGRGSPLHF.

This chain connects TRBV18 to TRBJ2-5; the D call may be TRBD1 or TRBD2 (5 bases each). CDR3 length equals 13 residues. The V gene's germline CDR1 is KGHSH and CDR2 LQKENI. V was clipped by 4 bases and J by 5 bases, with 11 bases between them. The CDR3: CASSQYGDETQYF. DNA for the CDR3: TGTGCCAGCTCACAGTACGGGGACGAGACCCAGTACTTC. Looking up the rest from reference TRBV18 and TRBJ2-5 gives the full variable domain: NAGVMQNPRHLVRRRGQEARLRCSPMKGHSHVYWYRQLPEEGLKFMVYLQKENIIDESGMPKERFSAEFPKEGPSILRIQQVVRGDSAAYFCASSQYGDETQYFGPGTRLLVL.

This rearrangement joins TRBV2 to TRBJ1-1; 9 bases fit TRBD1. J gave up 6 bases and V 4 bases, and 3 bases lay outside the gene matches. Germline CDR1 reads SNHLY; CDR2 reads FYNNEI. This CDR3 spans 13 amino acids. The CDR3, as DNA: TGTGCCAGCAGTGTTACAGGGGGCTCTGAAGCTTTCTTT. Encoded protein: CASSVTGGSEAFF.